Sequencing of this TCR beta chain was carried out in a study of regulatory T cells in long-lasting Graves disease. Study findings and constraints: Small sample size may have lowered accuracy.

CDR3 length: 14 residues. Per the germline V gene, CDR1 is MNHEY and CDR2 is SMNVEV (reference sequence). With 6 bases removed from V and 5 bases from J, the gap between germline ends came to 16 bases. This sample's time point: persistent/refractory GD, antithyroid drugs over 5 years with positive TRAb. Following extraction of RNA from PBMCs, that RNA was used to make the TCR library. This clonotype was seen ten or more times. What it binds is unknown. Investigators prepared the TCR beta libraries by applying iRepertoire HTBI primers and Arm-PCR of CDR3 regions. Each CDR3 protein is one row after TCRdb ran MiXCR on the multiplex PCR reads. The data show about 400,000 distinct CDR3 sequences, around 20% seen once.

The material sequenced was peripheral blood mononuclear cells (PBMCs), taken when the disease was refractory, from a patient treated with antithyroid drugs. The clonotype was recovered from a female donor with Graves disease. V is TRBV27 and J is TRBJ1-1; D is uncertain. The CDR3, as DNA: TGTGCCAGCAGACGAAGCGGGGTTTGGACTGAAGCTTTCTTT. Translating gives CASRRSGVWTEAFF.